This T cell receptor beta chain is from a study of control samples from healthy donors and cancer patients. Only in-frame clones appear in the TCRdb table, and some are missing; sequencing was by immunoSEQ multiplex PCR. The sample has around 94,000 clones; about 91% are singletons. CDR3 length: 17 amino acids. V dropped 6 bases and J dropped 0 bases, with 18 bases sitting between them. Germline assignment: CDR1 SGHNT and CDR2 YENEEA. J is TRBJ2-4 and V is TRBV11-3, with D possibly being TRBD1 (6 bases). The source material was blood. The sequence was collected from a woman aged 18-35 years in good health. For the CDR3, the DNA is TGTGCCAGCAGTTTTGGACAGAGCTGGACAGCCAAAAACATTCAGTACTTC. It encodes CASSFGQSWTAKNIQYF.